The 10 T cell receptor beta chains given below trace back to one sample, sequenced in a study of T cell repertoires in cytomegalovirus infection (dated by TCRdb to the late 2010s). This specimen's treatment or condition label, interpreted: in vitro stimulation with specific CMV peptide epitopes to enrich CMV-specific T cells. For sequencing, an Illumina HiSeq 1500 was employed. Using fastp trimming at Q25 and MiXCR clonotype assembly, TCRdb reanalyzed the public sequencing data and kept in-frame beta chains. For every CDR3 protein sequence, its rows merge into one entry that carries the most common genes and DNA. The sample profile shows roughly 920,000 distinct CDR3 sequences; around 31% of them were found once. The biggest ten clones account for around 15% of the sample. Their antigens are not known. The starting material was cultured CD8+ T cells from PBMCs, obtained from culture after CMV antigen stimulation. The receptors originated from a human donor in good health (CMV status not recorded). Some clones in this sample may be carry-over from other donors' samples.

This chain connects TRBV12-3 or TRBV12-4 to TRBJ2-2; maybe TRBD2 (5 bases). The V gene lost 6 bases and the J gene lost 7 bases, with 15 bases spanning the gap. CDR3 length: 14 amino acids. CDR3 nucleotides: TGTGCCAGCAGGGTCGAGGGCAGGAACGGGGAGCTGTTTTTT. The encoded protein is CASRVEGRNGELFF.

This CDR3 is CASSQGDLYEQYF. The CDR3 DNA reads TGCGCCAGCAGCCAGGGGGACCTCTACGAGCAGTACTTC. The V and J genes are TRBV4-1 and TRBJ2-7; tentatively, D is TRBD1 or TRBD2 (5 bases each). From germline, CDR1 is MGHRA and CDR2 YSYEKL. The CDR3 has 13 residues. Trimming left V 3 bases short and J 3 bases short, with 9 bases between.

This clonotype was seen only a few times. CDR3 region: CASSLREYEQYV. The DNA of the CDR3 is TGTGCCAGCAGCTTACGCGAGTACGAGCAGTACGTC. The chain uses TRBV7-3 and TRBJ2-7; no clear D. V lost 2 bases to trimming and J lost 4 bases, with 6 bases between them. The CDR3 is 12 amino acids. CDR1 SGHTA and CDR2 FQGTGA come from the germline V gene.

This chain uses TRBV6-6 with TRBJ2-7; tentatively, D is TRBD2 (6 bases). The ends were cut back, 6 bases at V and 5 bases at J, with 17 bases in the middle. The germline V gene encodes CDR1 MNHNY and CDR2 SVGAGI (reference sequence). The CDR3 spans 14 residues. This chain's CDR3 is CASSPSSPGDEQYV. The CDR3 DNA is TGTGCCAGCAGCCCCTCCTCCCCGGGGGACGAGCAGTACGTC.

The V call is TRBV14, the J call TRBJ2-5; tentatively, D is TRBD1 (5 bases). V dropped 2 bases and J dropped 0 bases, with 7 bases sitting between them. The length of the CDR3 is 14 residues. The germline gives CDR1 SGHDN, CDR2 FVKESK. CDR3 coding DNA: TGTGCCAGCAGCCAACGACAGAACCAAGAGACCCAGTACTTC. This gives the protein CASSQRQNQETQYF.

The rearrangement joins TRBV19 to TRBJ2-6; possible D gene TRBD2, 6 bases. The CDR3 has 16 residues. The germline gives CDR1 LNHDA, CDR2 SQIVND (reference sequence). V dropped 4 bases and J dropped 0 bases, with 10 bases sitting between them. CDR3: CASSTVEGSGANVLTF. CDR3 nucleotide sequence: TGTGCCAGTAGTACTGTGGAGGGCTCTGGGGCCAACGTCCTGACTTTC.

The rearrangement links TRBV12-3 or TRBV12-4 to TRBJ1-2; TRBD1 agrees at 7 bases. This CDR3 is 13 amino acids long. Germline trimming cut 10 bases from V and 2 bases from J; bases unmatched to any gene: 7. CDR3 DNA sequence: TGTGCCACCCGTGACAGGGCCAACTATGGCTACACCTTC. This gives the protein CATRDRANYGYTF.

This clonotype was recorded a few times. The chain recombines TRBV27 with TRBJ2-4; D call uncertain. In germline, CDR1 is MNHEY, CDR2 SMNVEV (reference sequence). The CDR3 consists of 15 residues. V lost 2 bases and J lost 1, with 9 bases in between. CDR3 bases: TGTGCCAGCAGTTTAAGGTTTCAGGCCAAAAACATTCAGTACTTC. Its translation is CASSLRFQAKNIQYF.

This clonotype was found once. This chain uses TRBV2 with TRBJ2-1; 7 positions match TRBD2. Germline-derived CDR1 and CDR2 are SNHLY and FYNNEI. Trimming took 7 bases from V and 4 from J; bases not matched to a gene: 10. The CDR3 spans 15 residues. CDR3 sequence reads: CASITQRGNYNEQFF. The DNA for the CDR3 is TGTGCCAGCATTACCCAGCGGGGAAATTACAATGAGCAGTTCTTC.

In this sample, this clonotype turned up a few times. The chain combines TRBV2 with TRBJ2-5; 7 bases fit TRBD1. The CDR3 has 13 residues. CDR1 is SNHLY and CDR2 is FYNNEI in the germline V gene. Losses at the gene ends were 4 bases for V and 4 bases for J; bases not matched to a gene: 3. CDR3 sequence reads: CASSARGLETQYF. CDR3 bases: TGTGCCAGCAGTGCTAGGGGGCTAGAGACCCAGTACTTC.